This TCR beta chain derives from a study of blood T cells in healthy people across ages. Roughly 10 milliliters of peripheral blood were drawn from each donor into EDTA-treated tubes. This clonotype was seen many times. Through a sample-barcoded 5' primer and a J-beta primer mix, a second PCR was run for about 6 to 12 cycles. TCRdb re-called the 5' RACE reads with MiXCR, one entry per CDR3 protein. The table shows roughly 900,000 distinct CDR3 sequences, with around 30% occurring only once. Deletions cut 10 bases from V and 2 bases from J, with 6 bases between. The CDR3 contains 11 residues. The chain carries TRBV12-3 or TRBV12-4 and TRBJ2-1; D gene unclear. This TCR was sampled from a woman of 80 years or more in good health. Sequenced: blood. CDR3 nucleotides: TGTGCCACCACGACCTACAATGAGCAGTTCTTC. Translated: CATTTYNEQFF.